These 20 T cell receptor beta chains originate from one sample sequenced in a study of Ad26.COV2.S vaccination and SARS-CoV-2 variants. TCRdb's table, derived via immunoSEQ multiplex PCR, lists solely in-frame clones and lacks some. The repertoire consists of about half a million clones, with roughly nine tenths occurring once and the leading ten covering over 1.5%. The treatment was: roughly 19 received Ad26.COV2.S at low or high dose, single or two shots; about 5 received placebo; per-sample allocation not given. Samples were taken on day 63 after the first vaccine or placebo injection. This specimen consisted of peripheral blood, obtained in a trial of Ad26.COV2.S vaccine versus placebo. The receptors were sampled from a person between 18 and 65 years old who received the Ad26.COV2.S COVID-19 vaccine or a placebo.

The chain links TRBV7-2 to TRBJ2-1; D unresolved. Per the germline V gene, CDR1 is SGHTA and CDR2 is FQGNSA. V was clipped by 1 base and J by 8 bases, with 15 bases between them. The CDR3 spans 15 residues. CDR3 loop: CASSLVWVYSDEQFF. For the CDR3, the DNA is TGTGCCAGCAGCTTAGTTTGGGTTTATTCGGATGAGCAGTTCTTC.

The chain recombines TRBV19 with TRBJ2-3; 8 bases are a match to TRBD1. The CDR3 spans 15 residues. Trimming cost V 3 bases and J 1 base; bases outside gene matches: 3. The germline CDR1 and CDR2 sequences are LNHDA and SQIVND (reference sequence). Written as DNA, the CDR3 is TGTGCCAGTAGTATTGGGGACAGGCGCACAGATACGCAGTATTTT. Its protein is CASSIGDRRTDTQYF.

The V gene is TRBV28, the J gene TRBJ1-2; D is unresolved. CDR3 size: 12 residues. In germline, CDR1 is MDHEN, CDR2 SYDVKM. V lost 5 bases and J 4 bases, leaving 8 bases between the germline ends. The chain's CDR3 is CASSTRTYGYTF. The CDR3 DNA follows: TGTGCCAGCAGTACCCGGACCTATGGCTACACCTTC.

This sequence joins TRBV28 and TRBJ1-2; D not certain. Deletions cut 5 bases from V and 1 base from J, with 8 bases between. Looked up from germline, CDR1 is MDHEN and CDR2 is SYDVKM. CDR3 length: 13 residues. In nucleotides, the CDR3 is TGTGCCAGCAGTCGGTCTATTAACTATGGCTACACCTTC. Translating gives CASSRSINYGYTF.

The chain links TRBV28 to TRBJ2-7; a possible D gene is TRBD1 (5 bases). Deletions cut 4 bases from V and 7 bases from J, with 23 bases between. This CDR3 is 16 amino acids long. Germline lookup yields CDR1 MDHEN and CDR2 SYDVKM. This chain's CDR3 is CASSSSARAPYGEQYF. The CDR3, as DNA: TGTGCCAGCAGTTCATCCGCCAGGGCCCCCTACGGGGAGCAGTACTTC.

The chain recombines TRBV28 with TRBJ2-1; D may be TRBD2 (6 bases). The CDR3 extends over 12 amino acids. Trimming pared 11 bases from V and 9 bases from J, leaving 17 bases between. Per germline, CDR1 MDHEN and CDR2 SYDVKM. CDR3 DNA: TGTGCCGCTGCTAGCGCAGAAGGTGAGCAGTTCTTC. Its translation is CAAASAEGEQFF. The complete variable domain, with remaining parts taken from reference TRBV28 and TRBJ2-1, reads DVKVTQSSRYLVKRTGEKVFLECVQDMDHENMFWYRQDPGLGLRLIYFSYDVKMKEKGDIPEGYSVSREKKERFSLILESASTNQTSMYLCAAASAEGEQFFGPGTRLTVL.

The chain combines TRBV18 with TRBJ1-5, with a tentative D call TRBD1 (5 bases). Germline V gives CDR1 KGHSH, CDR2 LQKENI. The ends were cut back, 2 bases at V and 5 bases at J, with 13 bases in the middle. The CDR3 loop spans 15 amino acids. As DNA, the CDR3 is TGTGCCAGCTCACCATCGGGGGACCCCTATCAGCCCCAGCATTTT. Residues: CASSPSGDPYQPQHF.

There are a few counts of this clone. The V and J genes are TRBV6-2 or TRBV6-3 and TRBJ2-7; 7 nucleotides agree with TRBD1. CDR1 and CDR2 (germline): MNHEY, SVGEGT. There are 15 residues in the CDR3. The ends lost 5 bases at V and 0 bases at J; junction bases unmatched: 7. CDR3 in DNA: TGTGCCAGCAGTCGGGTGACAGGGAGCTCCTACGAGCAGTACTTC. Its translation: CASSRVTGSSYEQYF.

The chain recombines TRBV12-3 or TRBV12-4 with TRBJ1-5; D possibly corresponds to TRBD1 (5 bases). The CDR3 extends over 13 amino acids. Trimming pared 7 bases from V and 4 bases from J, leaving 11 bases between. In DNA, the CDR3 is TGTGCCAGCAACCTGGGACGGAATCAGCCCCAGCATTTT. Translated: CASNLGRNQPQHF.

The chain carries TRBV4-1 and TRBJ1-1, with D perhaps matching TRBD1 (6 bases). The CDR3 loop spans 17 amino acids. Trimming cost V 3 bases and J 2 bases, with 19 bases left between them. Germline CDR1 and CDR2: MGHRA and YSYEKL. CDR3 sequence reads: CASSHLFPLGGNTEAFF. In nucleotides, the CDR3 is TGCGCCAGCAGCCATTTGTTTCCCCTTGGGGGCAACACTGAAGCTTTCTTT.

This clone was recorded at least ten times. CDR3 residues: CASSQDDGVPYGYTF. In DNA, the CDR3 is TGTGCCAGCAGCCAAGATGATGGGGTACCCTATGGCTACACCTTC. J is TRBJ1-2 and V is TRBV4-2, with unresolved D. V lost 0 bases, J lost 4 bases, and 12 bases lay in between. The CDR3 covers 15 residues. Per germline, CDR1 LGHNA and CDR2 YNFKEQ.

This sequence joins TRBV20-1 and TRBJ2-2; TRBD1 might be the D (7 bases). The germline CDR1 and CDR2 sequences are DFQATT and SNEGSKA (reference sequence). Trimming removed 3 bases at V and 5 bases at J, with 13 bases between. This CDR3 is built from 14 residues. The DNA of the CDR3 is TGCAGTGCTAGTCAGGCAGGGGGGACCGGGGAGCTGTTTTTT. Protein sequence: CSASQAGGTGELFF.

The chain has TRBV11-2 and TRBJ2-3; TRBD2 agrees at 7 bases. Per the germline V gene, CDR1 is SGHAT and CDR2 is FQNNGV. CDR3 length: 18 residues. V shed 2 bases and J 3 bases; nucleotides not matched to a gene: 14. In DNA form, the CDR3 reads TGTGCCAGCAGCTTAAATTTTGGGGGAGGGGCGCAGACAGATACGCAGTATTTT. It is translated as CASSLNFGGGAQTDTQYF.

This clone was counted once. V gene TRBV2 combines with J gene TRBJ2-2, with D maybe TRBD1 (5 bases). V lost 4 bases to trimming and J lost 5 bases, with 11 bases between them. Germline CDR1 reads SNHLY; CDR2 reads FYNNEI. CDR3 length equals 14 residues. The CDR3 reads CASSANPGTGELFF. The CDR3 DNA follows: TGTGCCAGCAGTGCCAACCCAGGGACCGGGGAGCTGTTTTTT.

V usage is TRBV7-2 and J usage is TRBJ1-2, with D possibly matching TRBD1 (6 bases). CDR3 length equals 13 residues. The germline V gene encodes CDR1 SGHTA and CDR2 FQGNSA. Trimming removed 5 bases from V and 4 bases from J, with 11 bases in between. CDR3 bases: TGTGCCAGCAGCAATGGACAGCGCTATGGCTACACCTTC. Amino acids: CASSNGQRYGYTF.

This chain uses TRBV4-2 with TRBJ1-5, with TRBD1 identical over 7 bases. Germline V CDR1 and CDR2: LGHNA, YNFKEQ. The J segment lost 8 bases and the V segment lost 0 bases, leaving 13 bases of the junction unmatched. The CDR3 is 17 amino acids. This chain's CDR3 is CASSQEGQAGFVKPQHF. The CDR3 nucleotides read TGTGCCAGCAGCCAAGAAGGACAGGCGGGGTTTGTTAAGCCCCAGCATTTT.

This clone has a single count. CDR3 sequence reads: CSLTHYNEQFF. The CDR3 DNA reads TGCAGTCTGACACACTACAATGAGCAGTTCTTC. The gene calls are TRBV20-1 and TRBJ2-1; no reliable D call. The length of the CDR3 is 11 residues. The germline gives CDR1 DFQATT, CDR2 SNEGSKA (reference sequence). The ends were cut back, 8 bases at V and 3 bases at J, with 8 bases in the middle.

CDR3 in amino acids: CASSNSSRGRLELFF. The CDR3, as DNA: TGTGCCAGCAGCAACAGTAGCAGGGGTCGGTTGGAGCTGTTTTTT. This sequence joins TRBV9 and TRBJ2-2; D perhaps matches TRBD1 (6 bases). V lost 4 bases and J 10 bases, leaving 20 bases between the germline ends. Germline CDR1 SGDLS, CDR2 YYNGEE. The CDR3 totals 15 residues. Supplemented by reference TRBV9 and TRBJ2-2, the full variable domain reads DSGVTQTPKHLITATGQRVTLRCSPRSGDLSVYWYQQSLDQGLQFLIQYYNGEERAKGNILERFSAQQFPDLHSELNLSSLELGDSALYFCASSNSSRGRLELFFGEGSRLTVL.

This clone has just one count. The chain has TRBV7-9 and TRBJ1-2; a possible D gene is TRBD1 (5 bases). Trimming stripped 2 bases from V and 1 base from J, with 8 bases between. The V gene's germline CDR1 is SEHNR and CDR2 FQNEAQ (reference sequence). There are 14 residues in the CDR3. This chain's CDR3 is CASSLQGHNYGYTF. The CDR3 coding sequence is TGTGCCAGCAGCTTACAGGGCCATAACTATGGCTACACCTTC. The variable domain in full, with the rest retrieved from reference TRBV7-9 and TRBJ1-2, is DTGVSQNPRHKITKRGQNVTFRCDPISEHNRLYWYRQTLGQGPEFLTYFQNEAQLEKSRLLSDRFSAERPKGSFSTLEIQRTEQGDSAMYLCASSLQGHNYGYTFGSGTRLTVV.

CDR3 protein: CASRLGTSKFF. The CDR3 nucleotides are TGTGCCAGCAGACTGGGGACTAGCAAGTTCTTC. The chain links TRBV7-3 to TRBJ2-1, with 9 bases lining up with TRBD2. The CDR3 sequence is 11 residues long. V lost 6 bases, J lost 14 bases, and 5 bases stayed unmatched. The V gene's germline CDR1 is SGHTA and CDR2 FQGTGA.